The T cell receptor (beta chain) described here comes from a study of post-analysis software for immune sequencing data. For the study at large: Progressive-relapsing, secondary progressive and relapsing-remitting multiple sclerosis were among the disease courses included.

On this clonotype itself: The antigen remains undetermined. One end of the junction fails to match germline, which may point to a read error.

General observations from the study: Higher frequency in patients than in controls was seen for several TRBV segments, with TRBV5-6, TRBV5-1 and TRBV20-1 among them. A significant reduction in normalized Chao1 diversity was observed in multiple sclerosis patients versus controls.

cDNA libraries for TCR beta contained unique molecular identifiers. TCRdb independently ran MiXCR on the PCR reads; one entry per CDR3 protein. Seen here are roughly 870,000 distinct CDR3 sequences, 53% observed once, and the top ten hold about 4.5%. The CDR3 consists of 14 residues. Per the germline V gene, CDR1 is MNHNS and CDR2 is SASEGT. The sample taken for sequencing was blood. The clonotype was recovered from a girl under 18 with multiple sclerosis. The chain links TRBV6-1 to TRBJ1-2; no firm D call. This CDR3 reads CASSEAGRVYGYTF. Here the CDR3 DNA reads TGTGCCAGTAGTGAAGCAGGCAGAGTCTATGGCTACACCTTC.